The 5 T cell receptor beta chains below were found in one sample sequenced in a study of early T cells in non-severe SARS-CoV-2 infection. TCRdb itself ran the 5' RACE reads through MiXCR, one entry per CDR3 protein. The sample carries approximately 52,000 distinct CDR3 sequences, 7% to 10% recorded once. The sample was whole blood. These receptors came from an adult who was a healthcare worker with PCR-confirmed SARS-CoV-2 infection or an uninfected control (not recorded which).

This clonotype was detected ten times or more. The chain uses TRBV11-2 and TRBJ2-5; D uncertain. This CDR3 has 17 residues. Germline CDR1 reads SGHAT; CDR2 reads FQNNGV. V was trimmed by 1 base and J by 5 bases, leaving 20 bases between them. CDR3 coding DNA: TGTGCCAGCAGCTTAGCCCCGAAGCGCCTAACAACCGAGACCCAGTACTTC. Its translation: CASSLAPKRLTTETQYF.

This chain joins TRBV6-6 and TRBJ2-7; no firm D call. Trimming took 2 bases from V and 2 from J, leaving 10 bases between them. This CDR3 contains 14 residues. Germline V gene sequence: CDR1 MNHNY, CDR2 SVGAGI (reference sequence). The CDR3 sequence: CASSYPDGPYEQYF. For the CDR3, the DNA is TGTGCCAGCAGTTACCCCGACGGCCCCTACGAGCAGTACTTC.

This clonotype was recorded many times. The chain recombines TRBV18 with TRBJ2-1; D perhaps matches TRBD1 (6 bases). V lost 6 bases to trimming and J lost 5 bases, with 14 bases between them. The CDR3 covers 14 residues. The germline V gene encodes CDR1 KGHSH and CDR2 LQKENI. CDR3 bases: TGTGCCAGCTCGGGAACAGGGATGAACAATGAGCAGTTCTTC. This codes for CASSGTGMNNEQFF.

On this clonotype: A much larger clone is a single base away; this may be a read error. The chain combines TRBV7-8 with TRBJ2-7, with 7 bases identical to TRBD2. In germline, CDR1 is SGHVS, CDR2 FQNEAQ. CDR3 length equals 16 residues. CDR3 sequence reads: CASSPTMRESSYDQYF. The CDR3 DNA sequence: TGTGCCAGCAGCCCTACTATGCGGGAGAGCTCCTACGATCAGTACTTC.

The chain uses TRBV2 and TRBJ2-3, with D perhaps TRBD2 (6 bases). The CDR3 spans 17 residues. The germline V gene has CDR1 SNHLY and CDR2 FYNNEI. Trimming took 4 bases from V and 5 from J, leaving 22 bases between them. The CDR3 DNA reads TGTGCCAGCAGTGTCGGGTTTTCGGGAGTACCCCTAGATACGCAGTATTTT. It yields the protein CASSVGFSGVPLDTQYF.